The clone carrying this T cell receptor beta chain was detected a few times. What it recognizes is unknown. The sample comes from a study of CD8+CD57+ T cells in acquired aplastic anemia. Points from the study as a whole: Patients and controls shared 25 to 30 CD8+ CDR3 sequences, which appeared highly expressed in patients and within their immunodominant clones.

The use of genomic DNA as template underpinned the TCR beta VDJ and CDR3 profiling. TCRdb analysed the reads with MiXCR anew, one entry per CDR3 protein. The data contain some 200,000 distinct CDR3 sequences, roughly 50% of them singletons. The length of the CDR3 is 15 residues. The V end lost 4 bases, the J end lost 5 bases, and 16 bases lay between the germline ends. From germline, CDR1 is SEHNR and CDR2 FQNEAQ (reference sequence). Selection for sequencing was limited to patients who had shown CD8+CD57+ cell expansion by flow cytometry. The blood sampling took place in patients who had so far received no therapy.

The gene calls are TRBV7-9 and TRBJ2-3; D gene ambiguous. What was sequenced was sorted CD4+, CD8+, or CD8+CD57+ T cells (not recorded which) from PBMCs. The clonotype originates from a human donor with aplastic anemia. CDR3 DNA: TGTGCCAGCAGCTCAGACGGAACCAAGGGAGATACGCAGTATTTT. Protein sequence: CASSSDGTKGDTQYF.